The clone carrying this T cell receptor beta chain occurred many times. The antigen remains unidentified. This sample is part of a study of regulatory T cells in long-lasting Graves disease. Broader study findings: Persistent Graves' cases showed lower TCR diversity than newly diagnosed cases.

Time point reported: persistent/refractory GD, antithyroid drugs over 5 years with positive TRAb. Isolated PBMC RNA provided the starting material for the TCR library. Graves' disease was diagnosed by American Thyroid Association guidelines. For TCR beta, libraries came from iRepertoire HTBI primers and Arm-PCR of CDR3 regions. TCRdb reanalysed the multiplex PCR reads using MiXCR and keeps one entry per CDR3 protein. Counted here are about 470,000 distinct CDR3 sequences, more than 20% occurring once; the ten biggest clones make up under 9%. The CDR3 runs to 10 residues. The germline V and J ends were trimmed by 5 bases and 0 bases, with 1 base remaining between them. Germline CDR1 GTSNPN, CDR2 SVGIG (reference sequence).

V usage is TRBV30 and J usage is TRBJ1-1; D is unclear. This clonotype was sampled from a female donor with Graves disease. The sample here was peripheral blood mononuclear cells (PBMCs), taken when the disease was refractory, from a patient treated with antithyroid drugs. In DNA form, the CDR3 reads TGTGCCTGGGTGAACACTGAAGCTTTCTTT. It translates to CAWVNTEAFF.